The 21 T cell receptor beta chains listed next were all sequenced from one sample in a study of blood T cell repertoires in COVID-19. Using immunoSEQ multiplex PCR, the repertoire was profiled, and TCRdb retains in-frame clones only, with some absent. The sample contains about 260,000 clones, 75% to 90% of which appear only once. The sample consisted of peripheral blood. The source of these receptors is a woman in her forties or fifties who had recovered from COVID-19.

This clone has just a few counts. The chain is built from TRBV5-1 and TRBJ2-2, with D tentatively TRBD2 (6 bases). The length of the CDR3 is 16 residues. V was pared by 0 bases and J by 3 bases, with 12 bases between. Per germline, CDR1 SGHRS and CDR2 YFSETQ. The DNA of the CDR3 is TGCGCCAGCAGCTTGGGGACTAACCTCCACACCGGGGAGCTGTTTTTT. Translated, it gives CASSLGTNLHTGELFF.

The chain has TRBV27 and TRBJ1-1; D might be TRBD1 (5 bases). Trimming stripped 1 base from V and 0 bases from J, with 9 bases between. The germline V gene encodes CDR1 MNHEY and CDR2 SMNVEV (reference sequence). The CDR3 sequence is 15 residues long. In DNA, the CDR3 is TGTGCCAGCAGTTTATTTAGGACAATGAACACTGAAGCTTTCTTT. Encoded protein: CASSLFRTMNTEAFF.

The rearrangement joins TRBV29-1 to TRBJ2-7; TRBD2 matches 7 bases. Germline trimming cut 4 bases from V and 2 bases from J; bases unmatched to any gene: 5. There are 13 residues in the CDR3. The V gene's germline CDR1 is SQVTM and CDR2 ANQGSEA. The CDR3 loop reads CSVARDYTYEQYF. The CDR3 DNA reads TGCAGCGTTGCGAGGGACTATACCTACGAGCAGTACTTC.

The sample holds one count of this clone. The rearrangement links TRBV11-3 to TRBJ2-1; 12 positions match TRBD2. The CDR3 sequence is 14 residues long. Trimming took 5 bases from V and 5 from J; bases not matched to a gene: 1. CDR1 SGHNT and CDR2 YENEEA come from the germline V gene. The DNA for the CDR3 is TGTGCCAGCAGCCGACTAGCGGGAGACAATGAGCAGTTCTTC. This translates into CASSRLAGDNEQFF.

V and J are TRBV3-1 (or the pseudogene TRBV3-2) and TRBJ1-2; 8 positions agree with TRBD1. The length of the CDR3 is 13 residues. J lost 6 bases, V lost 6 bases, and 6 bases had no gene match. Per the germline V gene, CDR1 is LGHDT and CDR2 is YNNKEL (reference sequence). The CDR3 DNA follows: TGTGCCAGCAGTCTCGAGACAGGGGATGGCTACACCTTC. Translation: CASSLETGDGYTF.

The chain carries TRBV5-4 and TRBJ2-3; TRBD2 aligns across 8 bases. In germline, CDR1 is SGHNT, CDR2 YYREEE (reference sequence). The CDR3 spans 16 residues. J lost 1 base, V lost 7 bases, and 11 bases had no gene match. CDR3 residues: CASSLQGGRRTDTQYF. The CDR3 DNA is TGTGCCAGCTCCCTTCAAGGCGGGAGGCGCACAGATACGCAGTATTTT.

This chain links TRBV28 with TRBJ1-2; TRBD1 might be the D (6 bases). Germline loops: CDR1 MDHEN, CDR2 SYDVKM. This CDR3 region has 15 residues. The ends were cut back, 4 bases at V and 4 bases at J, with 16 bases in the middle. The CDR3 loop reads CASSSVRGHVYGYTF. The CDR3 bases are TGTGCCAGCAGTTCGGTAAGGGGACACGTCTATGGCTACACCTTC.

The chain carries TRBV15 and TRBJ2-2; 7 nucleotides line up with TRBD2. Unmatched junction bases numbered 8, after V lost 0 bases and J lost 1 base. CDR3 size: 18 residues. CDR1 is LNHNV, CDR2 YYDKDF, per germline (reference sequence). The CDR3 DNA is TGTGCCACCAGCAGAGAAATGGGTCTAGCGGAGAACACCGGGGAGCTGTTTTTT. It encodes CATSREMGLAENTGELFF.

In DNA, the CDR3 is TGCGCCAGCAGCTCTTACAGCGGGGCCCAAGAGACCCAGTACTTC. Translated: CASSSYSGAQETQYF. The rearrangement joins TRBV5-1 to TRBJ2-5; 7 nucleotides agree with TRBD2. CDR1 is SGHRS and CDR2 is YFSETQ in the germline V gene. The CDR3 is made up of 15 amino acids. The V gene end was trimmed by 3 bases and the J gene end by 1 base; junction bases not matched to a gene: 6.

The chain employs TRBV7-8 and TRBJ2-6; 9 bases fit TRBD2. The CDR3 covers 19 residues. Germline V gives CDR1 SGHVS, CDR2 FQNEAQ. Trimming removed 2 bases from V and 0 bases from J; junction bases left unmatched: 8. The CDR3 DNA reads TGTGCCAGCAGCTTATACCTCGGACTAGCGAACTCTGGGGCCAACGTCCTGACTTTC. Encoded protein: CASSLYLGLANSGANVLTF.

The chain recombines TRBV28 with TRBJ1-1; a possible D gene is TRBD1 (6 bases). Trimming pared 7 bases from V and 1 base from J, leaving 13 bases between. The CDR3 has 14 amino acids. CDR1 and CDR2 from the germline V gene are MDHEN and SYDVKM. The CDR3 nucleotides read TGTGCCAGCACCCCGGGAGGGGGGAACACTGAAGCTTTCTTT. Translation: CASTPGGGNTEAFF.

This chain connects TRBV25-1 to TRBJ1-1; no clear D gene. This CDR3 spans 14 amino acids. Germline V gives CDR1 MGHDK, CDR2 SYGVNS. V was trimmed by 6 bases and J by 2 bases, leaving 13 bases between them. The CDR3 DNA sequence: TGTGCCAGCAGCCCTTCAGGATCTAACACTGAAGCTTTCTTT. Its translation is CASSPSGSNTEAFF.

The CDR3 reads CASSLQRGQETQYF. CDR3 DNA sequence: TGTGCCAGCAGCTTGCAAAGGGGCCAAGAGACCCAGTACTTC. The rearrangement uses TRBV5-4 and TRBJ2-5; maybe TRBD1 (5 bases). Between the trimmed V and J ends, which lost 1 base and 1 base, there was a span of 8 bases. The CDR3 covers 14 residues. Germline V gene sequence: CDR1 SGHNT, CDR2 YYREEE (reference sequence).

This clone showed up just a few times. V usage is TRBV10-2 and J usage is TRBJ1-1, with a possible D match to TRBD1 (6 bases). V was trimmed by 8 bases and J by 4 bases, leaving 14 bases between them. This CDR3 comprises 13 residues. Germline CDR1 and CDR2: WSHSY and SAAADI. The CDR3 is CASSEGGGTEAFF. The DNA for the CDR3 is TGCGCCAGCTCCGAGGGAGGGGGCACTGAAGCTTTCTTT.

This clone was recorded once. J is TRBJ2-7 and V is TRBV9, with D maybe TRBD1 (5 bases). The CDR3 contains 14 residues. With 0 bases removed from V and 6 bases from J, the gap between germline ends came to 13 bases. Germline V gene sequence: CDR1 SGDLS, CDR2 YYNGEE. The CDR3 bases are TGTGCCAGCAGCGTAGAAGGGGTCCAGGGCGAGCAGTACTTC. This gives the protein CASSVEGVQGEQYF.

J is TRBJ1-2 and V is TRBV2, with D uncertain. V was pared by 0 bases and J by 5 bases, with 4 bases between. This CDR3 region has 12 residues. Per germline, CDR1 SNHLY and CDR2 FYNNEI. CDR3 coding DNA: TGTGCCAGCAGTGAAGCCCGTTATGGCTACACCTTC. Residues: CASSEARYGYTF. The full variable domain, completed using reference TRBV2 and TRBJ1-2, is EPEVTQTPSHQVTQMGQEVILRCVPISNHLYFYWYRQILGQKVEFLVSFYNNEISEKSEIFDDQFSVERPDGSNFTLKIRSTKLEDSAMYFCASSEARYGYTFGSGTRLTVV.

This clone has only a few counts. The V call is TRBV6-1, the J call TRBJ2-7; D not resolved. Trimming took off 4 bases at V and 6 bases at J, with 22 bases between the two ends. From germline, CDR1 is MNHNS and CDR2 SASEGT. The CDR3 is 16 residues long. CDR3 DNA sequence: TGTGCCAGCAGTGCCCGAGGCCAGACCTTCACCCTCGAGCAGTACTTC. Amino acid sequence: CASSARGQTFTLEQYF.

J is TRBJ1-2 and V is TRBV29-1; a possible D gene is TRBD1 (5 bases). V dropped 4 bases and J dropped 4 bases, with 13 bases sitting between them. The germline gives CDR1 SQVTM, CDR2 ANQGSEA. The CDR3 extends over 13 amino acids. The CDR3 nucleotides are TGCAGCGTTGCAGGGATGTCCCCCTATGGCTACACCTTC. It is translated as CSVAGMSPYGYTF. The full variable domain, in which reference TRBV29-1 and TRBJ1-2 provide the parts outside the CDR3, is SAVISQKPSRDICQRGTSLTIQCQVDSQVTMMFWYRQQPGQSLTLIATANQGSEATYESGFVIDKFPISRPNLTFSTLTVSNMSPEDSSIYLCSVAGMSPYGYTFGSGTRLTVV.

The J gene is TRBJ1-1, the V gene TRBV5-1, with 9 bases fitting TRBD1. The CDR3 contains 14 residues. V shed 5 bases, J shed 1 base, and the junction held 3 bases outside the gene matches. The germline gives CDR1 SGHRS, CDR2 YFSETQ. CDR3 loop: CASSLTGGNTEAFF. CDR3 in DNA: TGCGCCAGCAGTTTGACAGGGGGGAACACTGAAGCTTTCTTT.

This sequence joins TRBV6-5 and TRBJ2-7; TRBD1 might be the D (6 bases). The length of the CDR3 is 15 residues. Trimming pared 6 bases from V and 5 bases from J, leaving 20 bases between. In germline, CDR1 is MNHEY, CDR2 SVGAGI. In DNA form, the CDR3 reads TGTGCCAGCAGACTTCGCTTACAGGGTTTCCACGAGCAGTACTTC. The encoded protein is CASRLRLQGFHEQYF.

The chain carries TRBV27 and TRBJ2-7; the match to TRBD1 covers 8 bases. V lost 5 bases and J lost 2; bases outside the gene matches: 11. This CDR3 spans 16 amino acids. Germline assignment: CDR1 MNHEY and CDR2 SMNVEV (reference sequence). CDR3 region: CASSPSTGQETYEQYF. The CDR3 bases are TGTGCCAGCAGTCCCAGTACGGGACAGGAGACCTACGAGCAGTACTTC.